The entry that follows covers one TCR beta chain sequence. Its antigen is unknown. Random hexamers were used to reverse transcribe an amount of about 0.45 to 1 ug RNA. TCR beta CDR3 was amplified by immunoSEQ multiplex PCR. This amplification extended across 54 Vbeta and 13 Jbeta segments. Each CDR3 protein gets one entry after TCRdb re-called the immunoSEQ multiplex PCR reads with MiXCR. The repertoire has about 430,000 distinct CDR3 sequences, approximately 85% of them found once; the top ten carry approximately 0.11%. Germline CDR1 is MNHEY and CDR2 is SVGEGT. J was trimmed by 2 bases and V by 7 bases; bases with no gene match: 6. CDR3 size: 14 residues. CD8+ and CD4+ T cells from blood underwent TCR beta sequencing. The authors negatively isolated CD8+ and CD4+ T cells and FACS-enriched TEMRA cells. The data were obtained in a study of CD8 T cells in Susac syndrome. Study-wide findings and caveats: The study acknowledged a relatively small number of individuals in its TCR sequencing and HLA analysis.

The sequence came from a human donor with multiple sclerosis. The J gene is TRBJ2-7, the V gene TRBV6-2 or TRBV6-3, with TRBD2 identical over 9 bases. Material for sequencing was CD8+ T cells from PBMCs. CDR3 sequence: CASTGPSGTYEQYF. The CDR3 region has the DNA TGTGCCAGCACCGGCCCTAGCGGGACCTACGAGCAGTACTTC.